This T cell receptor beta chain stems from a study of shared clonotypes between healthy human individuals. CDR3 length: 19 amino acids. Germline CDR1 is SGHAT and CDR2 is FQNNGV. V lost 4 bases to trimming and J lost 0 bases; unmatched junction nucleotides: 11. Some clones are missing from TCRdb's copy, which holds only in-frame ones; the method was immunoSEQ multiplex PCR. This table holds nearly 1 million clones, 70% to 85% found once. Material: memory CD4+ T cells sorted from blood. Regarding subset: CD45RA-negative fraction. The chain links TRBV11-2 to TRBJ2-6; 8 bases match TRBD1. This clonotype was sampled from a man between 18 and 35 years old in good health. This CDR3 is CASSSFRDRSNSGANVLTF. In nucleotides, the CDR3 is TGTGCCAGCAGCTCGTTCCGGGACAGGTCAAACTCTGGGGCCAACGTCCTGACTTTC.